The rows below give T cell receptor beta chains drawn from one sample of a study of blood T cell repertoires in COVID-19. Here immunoSEQ multiplex PCR was the method, and the copy in TCRdb shows in-frame clones only, minus some. The table records 140,000 to 150,000 clones, around 89% of them present only once. Sequencing was carried out using PBMCs or T cells enriched from blood (not recorded which). All receptors come from a woman in her 30s with acute COVID-19. Each CDR3 is given with its conserved first and last residue. The order of the fields is D gene, clone size, V gene, J gene, CDR3 protein, CDR3 DNA. The D gene is left open where the match is weak. Expanded clones get a size class; other rows say once, few or many, or leave the size out.

d_gene: TRBD2
abundance: -
v_gene: TRBV24-1
j_gene: TRBJ2-3
CDR3aa: CATSEEREESDTQYF
CDR3nt: TGTGCCACCAGTGAAGAGCGGGAGGAATCAGATACGCAGTATTTT

d_gene: TRBD1
abundance: -
v_gene: TRBV7-6
j_gene: TRBJ2-7
CDR3aa: CASSQYEYRGEGFDEQYF
CDR3nt: TGTGCCAGCAGCCAATACGAATACAGGGGAGAGGGGTTCGACGAGCAGTACTTC

d_gene: -
abundance: -
v_gene: TRBV2
j_gene: TRBJ2-2
CDR3aa: CASSRPRDGGGGELFF
CDR3nt: TGTGCCAGCAGCCGCCCCCGGGACGGGGGAGGAGGGGAGCTGTTTTTT

d_gene: TRBD2
abundance: -
v_gene: TRBV18
j_gene: TRBJ2-7
CDR3aa: CASSPIGRATYEQYF
CDR3nt: TGTGCCAGCTCACCGATCGGGAGGGCTACCTACGAGCAGTACTTC

d_gene: -
abundance: -
v_gene: TRBV5-1
j_gene: TRBJ2-3
CDR3aa: CASSLSLRGDTQYF
CDR3nt: TGCGCCAGCAGCTTGTCACTCCGCGGAGATACGCAGTATTTT

d_gene: -
abundance: -
v_gene: TRBV7-9
j_gene: TRBJ2-7
CDR3aa: CASSPRAEPYEQYF
CDR3nt: TGTGCCAGCAGCCCCAGGGCAGAGCCCTACGAGCAGTACTTC

d_gene: TRBD1
abundance: -
v_gene: TRBV19
j_gene: TRBJ2-1
CDR3aa: CASSIPWDSEEQFF
CDR3nt: TGTGCCAGTAGTATTCCCTGGGACAGCGAAGAGCAGTTCTTC

d_gene: TRBD1
abundance: -
v_gene: TRBV2
j_gene: TRBJ1-1
CDR3aa: CASSGQGGTEAFF
CDR3nt: TGTGCCAGCAGTGGACAGGGAGGCACTGAAGCTTTCTTT

d_gene: TRBD2
abundance: -
v_gene: TRBV7-3
j_gene: TRBJ2-1
CDR3aa: CASSSPGGAYNEQFF
CDR3nt: TGTGCCAGCAGCTCCCCGGGGGGAGCCTACAATGAGCAGTTCTTC

d_gene: -
abundance: -
v_gene: TRBV27
j_gene: TRBJ1-1
CDR3aa: CASSLNPWGGGAFF
CDR3nt: TGTGCCAGCAGTTTAAACCCTTGGGGAGGGGGGGCTTTCTTT

d_gene: -
abundance: -
v_gene: TRBV19
j_gene: TRBJ2-7
CDR3aa: CASSTSGIGTYEQYF
CDR3nt: TGTGCCAGTAGTACCTCGGGGATTGGGACCTACGAGCAGTACTTC

d_gene: -
abundance: -
v_gene: TRBV18
j_gene: TRBJ1-3
CDR3aa: CASSPRSEGPLERSGNTIYF
CDR3nt: TGTGCCAGCTCACCGCGGTCCGAGGGCCCTCTGGAAAGATCTGGAAACACCATATATTTT

d_gene: -
abundance: -
v_gene: TRBV27
j_gene: TRBJ2-7
CDR3aa: CASSSGWDNRYEQYF
CDR3nt: TGTGCCAGCAGTTCCGGGTGGGACAACCGCTACGAGCAGTACTTC

d_gene: TRBD2
abundance: -
v_gene: TRBV18
j_gene: TRBJ2-7
CDR3aa: CASSPTSGSRDEQYF
CDR3nt: TGTGCCAGCTCACCAACTAGCGGGAGTCGGGACGAGCAGTACTTC

d_gene: -
abundance: -
v_gene: TRBV20-1
j_gene: TRBJ2-7
CDR3aa: CSASSGRDPREQYF
CDR3nt: TGCAGTGCTAGTTCCGGGAGAGACCCCAGGGAGCAGTACTTC

d_gene: -
abundance: -
v_gene: TRBV25-1
j_gene: TRBJ2-1
CDR3aa: CASSGPSAYNEQFF
CDR3nt: TGTGCCAGCAGTGGGCCGAGCGCCTACAATGAGCAGTTCTTC

d_gene: TRBD2
abundance: -
v_gene: TRBV5-1
j_gene: TRBJ2-1
CDR3aa: CASTTGTSPYNEQFF
CDR3nt: TGCGCCAGCACCACCGGGACTAGCCCTTACAATGAGCAGTTCTTC

d_gene: TRBD1
abundance: -
v_gene: TRBV2
j_gene: TRBJ1-1
CDR3aa: CASSGDRANTEAFF
CDR3nt: TGTGCCAGCAGTGGGGACAGGGCGAACACTGAAGCTTTCTTT

d_gene: -
abundance: -
v_gene: TRBV28
j_gene: TRBJ1-4
CDR3aa: CASSAPGGGSREKLFF
CDR3nt: TGTGCCAGCAGTGCACCTGGTGGAGGTTCTCGGGAAAAACTGTTTTTT

d_gene: TRBD2
abundance: -
v_gene: TRBV3-1/TRBV3-2
j_gene: TRBJ2-1
CDR3aa: CASSPGLAGGEQFF
CDR3nt: TGTGCCAGCAGCCCGGGACTAGCGGGAGGGGAGCAGTTCTTC

d_gene: TRBD2
abundance: -
v_gene: TRBV9
j_gene: TRBJ2-7
CDR3aa: CASSVAGGPPEQYF
CDR3nt: TGTGCCAGCAGCGTAGCGGGAGGCCCGCCCGAGCAGTACTTC

d_gene: -
abundance: once
v_gene: TRBV7-2
j_gene: TRBJ1-5
CDR3aa: CASSPYQTRDGQPQHF
CDR3nt: TGTGCCAGCAGCCCTTACCAGACCCGGGATGGACAGCCCCAGCATTTT

d_gene: TRBD1
abundance: -
v_gene: TRBV18
j_gene: TRBJ2-5
CDR3aa: CASSPGTGQETQYF
CDR3nt: TGTGCCAGCTCACCAGGGACAGGTCAAGAGACCCAGTACTTC

d_gene: TRBD1
abundance: -
v_gene: TRBV28
j_gene: TRBJ1-1
CDR3aa: CASSFNRLGQIPEAFF
CDR3nt: TGTGCCAGCAGTTTCAATCGCCTGGGACAGATCCCTGAAGCTTTCTTT

d_gene: TRBD1
abundance: -
v_gene: TRBV10-2
j_gene: TRBJ2-7
CDR3aa: CASRLNRDSDYEQYF
CDR3nt: TGCGCCAGCAGACTAAACCGGGACAGTGACTACGAGCAGTACTTC

d_gene: -
abundance: -
v_gene: TRBV28
j_gene: TRBJ1-1
CDR3aa: CASSSSFGNTEAFF
CDR3nt: TGTGCCAGCAGCTCTAGTTTTGGGAACACTGAAGCTTTCTTT

d_gene: -
abundance: -
v_gene: TRBV7-6
j_gene: TRBJ2-5
CDR3aa: CASTLSPIHIIGHGQETQYF
CDR3nt: TGTGCCAGCACCCTTTCCCCCATTCACATTATAGGACACGGACAAGAGACCCAGTACTTC

d_gene: TRBD1
abundance: -
v_gene: TRBV12-3/TRBV12-4
j_gene: TRBJ1-6
CDR3aa: CASSSRGISPLHF
CDR3nt: TGTGCCAGCAGTTCCAGGGGGATATCACCCCTCCACTTT

d_gene: TRBD2
abundance: -
v_gene: TRBV7-2
j_gene: TRBJ2-2
CDR3aa: CASSTLAGGPGGELFF
CDR3nt: TGTGCCAGCAGCACCTTAGCGGGAGGGCCCGGCGGGGAGCTGTTTTTT

d_gene: -
abundance: -
v_gene: TRBV29-1
j_gene: TRBJ1-6
CDR3aa: CSVGDAAGSSPLHF
CDR3nt: TGCAGCGTTGGGGACGCGGCGGGGTCTTCACCCCTCCACTTT

d_gene: TRBD2
abundance: -
v_gene: TRBV7-8
j_gene: TRBJ2-3
CDR3aa: CASIPPLAGWGVADTQYF
CDR3nt: TGTGCCAGCATCCCACCTCTAGCGGGATGGGGGGTGGCAGATACGCAGTATTTT

d_gene: TRBD1
abundance: once
v_gene: TRBV7-6
j_gene: TRBJ2-5
CDR3aa: CASSPTGAYQETQYF
CDR3nt: TGTGCCAGCAGCCCAACAGGGGCTTACCAAGAGACCCAGTACTTC

d_gene: -
abundance: once
v_gene: TRBV6-6
j_gene: TRBJ1-1
CDR3aa: CASSPRGEGRSGAFF
CDR3nt: TGTGCCAGCAGTCCCCGGGGCGAAGGGAGGTCAGGAGCTTTCTTT

d_gene: -
abundance: -
v_gene: TRBV27
j_gene: TRBJ2-1
CDR3aa: CASSESSSYNEQFF
CDR3nt: TGTGCCAGCAGCGAGAGTAGCTCCTACAATGAGCAGTTCTTC

d_gene: -
abundance: -
v_gene: TRBV28
j_gene: TRBJ1-1
CDR3aa: CASSLSGGDTEAFF
CDR3nt: TGCGCCAGCAGTTTATCCGGGGGAGACACTGAAGCTTTCTTT

d_gene: TRBD1
abundance: -
v_gene: TRBV7-9
j_gene: TRBJ2-3
CDR3aa: CASSLGQGTIDTQYF
CDR3nt: TGTGCCAGCAGCTTAGGACAGGGAACCATAGATACGCAGTATTTT

d_gene: -
abundance: once
v_gene: TRBV24-1
j_gene: TRBJ2-2
CDR3aa: CATSDPRLGAQGGELFF
CDR3nt: TGTGCCACCAGTGATCCCAGGTTGGGGGCGCAAGGCGGGGAGCTGTTTTTT

d_gene: TRBD2
abundance: -
v_gene: TRBV4-1
j_gene: TRBJ2-4
CDR3aa: CASSQVGGTKNIQYF
CDR3nt: TGCGCCAGCAGCCAAGTGGGGGGGACCAAAAACATTCAGTACTTC

d_gene: -
abundance: -
v_gene: TRBV19
j_gene: TRBJ2-2
CDR3aa: CASSISGFGELFF
CDR3nt: TGTGCCAGTAGTATTTCAGGGTTCGGGGAGCTGTTTTTT

d_gene: TRBD2
abundance: few
v_gene: TRBV3-1/TRBV3-2
j_gene: TRBJ2-1
CDR3aa: CASSQNVAGTIGNEQFF
CDR3nt: TGTGCCAGCAGCCAAAATGTAGCGGGCACGATAGGCAATGAGCAGTTCTTC

d_gene: TRBD1
abundance: many
v_gene: TRBV7-9
j_gene: TRBJ1-5
CDR3aa: CASMNTDRGLNQPQHF
CDR3nt: TGTGCCAGCATGAACACTGACAGGGGCCTCAATCAGCCCCAGCATTTT

d_gene: -
abundance: -
v_gene: TRBV27
j_gene: TRBJ2-5
CDR3aa: CASSVTGPKTQYF
CDR3nt: TGTGCCAGCAGTGTGACAGGTCCGAAGACCCAGTACTTC

d_gene: -
abundance: -
v_gene: TRBV28
j_gene: TRBJ2-7
CDR3aa: CAPHRQGNLEQYF
CDR3nt: TGTGCCCCCCATCGGCAGGGAAATCTCGAGCAGTACTTC

d_gene: TRBD2
abundance: -
v_gene: TRBV5-1
j_gene: TRBJ2-5
CDR3aa: CASSLAGTSEETQYF
CDR3nt: TGCGCCAGCAGCTTGGCCGGGACTAGCGAAGAGACCCAGTACTTC

d_gene: TRBD1
abundance: once
v_gene: TRBV11-3
j_gene: TRBJ2-7
CDR3aa: CASSPGTGAQYF
CDR3nt: TGTGCCAGCAGCCCCGGGACAGGGGCGCAGTACTTC

d_gene: -
abundance: -
v_gene: TRBV5-1
j_gene: TRBJ2-3
CDR3aa: CASSTGRADTQYF
CDR3nt: TGCGCCAGCTCGACGGGAAGAGCAGATACGCAGTATTTT

d_gene: TRBD1
abundance: -
v_gene: TRBV9
j_gene: TRBJ1-3
CDR3aa: CASSATGVSGNTIYF
CDR3nt: TGTGCCAGCAGCGCGACAGGGGTATCTGGAAACACCATATATTTT

d_gene: -
abundance: -
v_gene: TRBV28
j_gene: TRBJ2-6
CDR3aa: CATSLLSGANVLTF
CDR3nt: TGTGCCACCTCCCTCCTCTCTGGGGCCAACGTCCTGACTTTC

d_gene: TRBD1
abundance: -
v_gene: TRBV5-1
j_gene: TRBJ2-1
CDR3aa: CASSSQGADEQFF
CDR3nt: TGCGCCAGCAGCTCCCAGGGGGCGGATGAGCAGTTCTTC

d_gene: TRBD2
abundance: few
v_gene: TRBV6-2/TRBV6-3
j_gene: TRBJ2-1
CDR3aa: CASSTGLAGPNEQFF
CDR3nt: TGTGCCAGCAGTACGGGACTAGCGGGACCTAATGAGCAGTTCTTC

d_gene: -
abundance: once
v_gene: TRBV6-5
j_gene: TRBJ2-1
CDR3aa: CASSYPERGNEQFF
CDR3nt: TGTGCCAGCAGTTACCCGGAAAGGGGCAATGAGCAGTTCTTC

d_gene: -
abundance: -
v_gene: TRBV4-1
j_gene: TRBJ2-7
CDR3aa: CASSQGRSRFSYEQYF
CDR3nt: TGCGCCAGCAGCCAGGGGAGGTCTAGATTTTCCTACGAGCAGTACTTC

d_gene: TRBD2
abundance: once
v_gene: TRBV27
j_gene: TRBJ2-3
CDR3aa: CASSLYSSGRATDTQYF
CDR3nt: TGTGCCAGCAGTTTATATTCCAGCGGGAGAGCCACAGATACGCAGTATTTT

d_gene: -
abundance: -
v_gene: TRBV28
j_gene: TRBJ1-5
CDR3aa: CASAGQINQPQHF
CDR3nt: TGTGCCAGCGCCGGACAGATCAATCAGCCCCAGCATTTT

d_gene: -
abundance: -
v_gene: TRBV7-2
j_gene: TRBJ1-5
CDR3aa: CASSSPTGSQLNQPQHF
CDR3nt: TGTGCCAGCAGCTCACCCACCGGGAGCCAGCTTAATCAGCCCCAGCATTTT

d_gene: -
abundance: -
v_gene: TRBV6-1
j_gene: TRBJ1-5
CDR3aa: CASSEARGRPQHF
CDR3nt: TGTGCCAGCAGTGAAGCGCGAGGTCGGCCCCAGCATTTT

d_gene: TRBD1
abundance: -
v_gene: TRBV28
j_gene: TRBJ2-7
CDR3aa: CAGGAPGQGVHEQYF
CDR3nt: TGTGCCGGGGGAGCTCCGGGACAGGGTGTCCACGAGCAGTACTTC

d_gene: -
abundance: -
v_gene: TRBV7-2
j_gene: TRBJ2-5
CDR3aa: CASSRVEETQYF
CDR3nt: TGTGCCAGCAGCCGGGTTGAGGAGACCCAGTACTTC

d_gene: -
abundance: -
v_gene: TRBV2
j_gene: TRBJ2-3
CDR3aa: CASSLGTTKDTQYF
CDR3nt: TGTGCCAGCAGCCTTGGGACAACTAAAGATACGCAGTATTTT

d_gene: TRBD1
abundance: -
v_gene: TRBV28
j_gene: TRBJ1-5
CDR3aa: CASSVARTGDQPQHF
CDR3nt: TGTGCCAGCAGTGTGGCCCGGACAGGGGATCAGCCCCAGCATTTT